The sequence of this T cell receptor beta chain was determined in a study of T cells in Graves' hyperthyroidism and ophthalmopathy. Amplification targeted TCR beta CDR3 regions from RNA transcripts. When the TCR CDR3 underwent first-round RT-PCR, the HTBI primer set was used. TCRdb independently ran MiXCR on the multiplex PCR reads; one entry per CDR3 protein. Of 250,000 to 400,000 distinct CDR3 sequences listed, roughly 13% are singletons. Many counts were recorded for this clonotype. The receptor comes from a woman aged 40-49 years with Graves' ophthalmopathy. Sequencing used blood.

The CDR3 DNA sequence: TGTGCTAGTGGTTTAGGTACAGGGTCCGCCGGTACGCAGTATTTT. Its protein is CASGLGTGSAGTQYF. The chain is built from TRBV12-5 and TRBJ2-3; maybe TRBD1 (6 bases). Germline values: CDR1 LGHNT, CDR2 FRNRAP. The CDR3 extends over 15 amino acids. Trimming shortened V by 3 bases and J by 8 bases, and 18 bases separated the two germline ends.